Included here is one TCR beta chain sequence, with context. Its antigen is currently unknown. Trimming removed 1 base at V and 9 bases at J, with 13 bases between. The germline gives CDR1 MGHRA, CDR2 YSYEKL. CDR3 length: 14 residues. The PCR was carried out with 60 Vbeta primers and 13 Jbeta primers. Data came from immunoSEQ multiplex PCR; TCRdb stores just in-frame clones and leaves some out. The table records roughly 120,000 clones, 65% to 90% of them present only once. This record comes from a study of cytomegalovirus exposure and HLA in healthy donors. Broader study findings: On later analysis, the bulk of CMV-associated TCR beta chains appeared to be HLA-restricted. After further analysis at a later stage, roughly 16,000 TCR beta sequences were associated with HLA alleles at 0.05 false discovery rate.

Material: PBMCs. The clonotype originates from a woman in her twenties or thirties in good health and CMV-seronegative. The chain is built from TRBV4-1 and TRBJ2-1; tentatively, D is TRBD1 (5 bases). The CDR3 DNA reads as TGCGCCAGCAGCCAAGTTACGCTAGGGGTTGAGCAGTTCTTC. This gives the protein CASSQVTLGVEQFF.